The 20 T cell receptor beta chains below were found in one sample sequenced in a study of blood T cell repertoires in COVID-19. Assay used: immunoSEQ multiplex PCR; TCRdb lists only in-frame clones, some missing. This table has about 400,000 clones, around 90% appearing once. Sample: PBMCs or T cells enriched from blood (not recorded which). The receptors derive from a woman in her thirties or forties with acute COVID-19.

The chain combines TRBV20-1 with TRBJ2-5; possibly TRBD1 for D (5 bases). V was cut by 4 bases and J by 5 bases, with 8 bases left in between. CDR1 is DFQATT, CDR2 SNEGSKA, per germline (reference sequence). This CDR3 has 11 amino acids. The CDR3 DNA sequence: TGCAGTGCTATAGGGGTTGAGACCCAGTACTTC. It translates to CSAIGVETQYF.

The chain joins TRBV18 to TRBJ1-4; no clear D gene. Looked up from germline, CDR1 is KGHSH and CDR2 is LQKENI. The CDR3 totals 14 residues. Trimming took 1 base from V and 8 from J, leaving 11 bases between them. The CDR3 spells CASSPRGSGEKLFF. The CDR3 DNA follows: TGTGCCAGCTCACCACGGGGAAGCGGAGAAAAACTGTTTTTT. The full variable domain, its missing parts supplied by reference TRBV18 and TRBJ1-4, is NAGVMQNPRHLVRRRGQEARLRCSPMKGHSHVYWYRQLPEEGLKFMVYLQKENIIDESGMPKERFSAEFPKEGPSILRIQQVVRGDSAAYFCASSPRGSGEKLFFGSGTQLSVL.

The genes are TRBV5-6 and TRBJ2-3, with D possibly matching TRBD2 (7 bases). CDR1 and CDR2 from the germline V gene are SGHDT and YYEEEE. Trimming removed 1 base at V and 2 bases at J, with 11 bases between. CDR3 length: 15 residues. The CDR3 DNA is TGTGCCAGCAGCTTGCCGGCGGGGGCCACAGATACGCAGTATTTT. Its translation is CASSLPAGATDTQYF.

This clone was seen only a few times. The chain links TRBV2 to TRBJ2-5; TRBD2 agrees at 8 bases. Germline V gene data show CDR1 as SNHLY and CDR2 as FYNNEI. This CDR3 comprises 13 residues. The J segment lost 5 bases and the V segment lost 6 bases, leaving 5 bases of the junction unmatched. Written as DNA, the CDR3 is TGTGCCAGCAGCGGGACTAGGTGGGAGACCCAGTACTTC. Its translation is CASSGTRWETQYF.

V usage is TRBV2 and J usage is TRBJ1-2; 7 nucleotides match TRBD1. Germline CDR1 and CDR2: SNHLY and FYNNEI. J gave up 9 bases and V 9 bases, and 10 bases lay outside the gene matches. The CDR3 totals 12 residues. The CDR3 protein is CASEQGRLSYTF. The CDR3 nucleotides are TGTGCCAGTGAACAGGGGAGGCTTAGCTACACCTTC.

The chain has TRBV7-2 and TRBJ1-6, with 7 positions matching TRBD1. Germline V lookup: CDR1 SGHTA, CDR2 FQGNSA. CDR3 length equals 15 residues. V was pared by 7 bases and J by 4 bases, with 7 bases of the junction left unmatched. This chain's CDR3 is CASIPGTAYNSPLHF. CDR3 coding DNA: TGTGCCAGCATTCCCGGGACAGCTTATAATTCACCCCTCCACTTT. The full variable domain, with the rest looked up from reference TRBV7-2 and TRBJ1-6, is GAGVSQSPSNKVTEKGKDVELRCDPISGHTALYWYRQSLGQGLEFLIYFQGNSAPDKSGLPSDRFSAERTGGSVSTLTIQRTQQEDSAVYLCASIPGTAYNSPLHFGNGTRLTVT.

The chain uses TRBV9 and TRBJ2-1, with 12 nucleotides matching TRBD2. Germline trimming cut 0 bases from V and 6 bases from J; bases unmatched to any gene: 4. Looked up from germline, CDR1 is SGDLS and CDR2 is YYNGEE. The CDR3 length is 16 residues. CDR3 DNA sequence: TGTGCCAGCAGCGTAGGGGCTAGCGGGGGGGCCAATGAGCAGTTCTTC. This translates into CASSVGASGGANEQFF.

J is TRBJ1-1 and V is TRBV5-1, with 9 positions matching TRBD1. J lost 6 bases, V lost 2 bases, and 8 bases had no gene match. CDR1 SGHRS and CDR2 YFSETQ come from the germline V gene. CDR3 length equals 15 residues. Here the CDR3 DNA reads TGCGCCAGCAGCTTCAATACGGGGACAGGGCCTGAAGCTTTCTTT. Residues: CASSFNTGTGPEAFF.

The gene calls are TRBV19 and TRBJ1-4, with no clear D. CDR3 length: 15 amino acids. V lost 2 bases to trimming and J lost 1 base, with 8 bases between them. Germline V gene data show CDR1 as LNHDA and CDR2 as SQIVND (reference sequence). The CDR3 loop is CASSITRETNEKLFF. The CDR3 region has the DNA TGTGCCAGTAGTATAACCCGGGAAACTAATGAAAAACTGTTTTTT.

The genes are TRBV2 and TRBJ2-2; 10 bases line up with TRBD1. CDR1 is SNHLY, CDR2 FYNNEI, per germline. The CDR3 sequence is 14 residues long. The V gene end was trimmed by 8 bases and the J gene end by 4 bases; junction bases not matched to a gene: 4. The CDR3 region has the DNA TGTGCCAGCTTAAGACAGGGGGCCACCGGGGAGCTGTTTTTT. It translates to CASLRQGATGELFF. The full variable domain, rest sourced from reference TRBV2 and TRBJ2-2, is EPEVTQTPSHQVTQMGQEVILRCVPISNHLYFYWYRQILGQKVEFLVSFYNNEISEKSEIFDDQFSVERPDGSNFTLKIRSTKLEDSAMYFCASLRQGATGELFFGEGSRLTVL.

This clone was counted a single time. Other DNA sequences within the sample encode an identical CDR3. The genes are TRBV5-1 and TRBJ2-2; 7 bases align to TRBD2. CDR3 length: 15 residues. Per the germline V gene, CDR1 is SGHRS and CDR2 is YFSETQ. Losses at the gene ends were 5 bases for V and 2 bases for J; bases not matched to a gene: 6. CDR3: CASSLGGANTGELFF. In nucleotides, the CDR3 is TGCGCCAGCAGTCTGGGAGGGGCTAACACCGGGGAGCTGTTTTTT.

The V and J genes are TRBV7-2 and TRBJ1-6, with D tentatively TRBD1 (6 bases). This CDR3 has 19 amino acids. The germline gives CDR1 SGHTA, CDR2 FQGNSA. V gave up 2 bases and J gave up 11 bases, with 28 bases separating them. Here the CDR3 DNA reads TGTGCCAGCAGCTTAATCAACATGGCCTCAGGGGAGCGGAGGACACCCCTCCACTTT. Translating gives CASSLINMASGERRTPLHF.

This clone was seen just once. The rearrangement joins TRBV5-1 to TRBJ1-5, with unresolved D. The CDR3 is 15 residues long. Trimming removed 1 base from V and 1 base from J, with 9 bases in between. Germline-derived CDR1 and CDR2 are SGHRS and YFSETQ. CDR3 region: CASSLSGESNQPQHF. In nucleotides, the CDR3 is TGCGCCAGCAGCTTGTCCGGGGAGAGCAATCAGCCCCAGCATTTT.

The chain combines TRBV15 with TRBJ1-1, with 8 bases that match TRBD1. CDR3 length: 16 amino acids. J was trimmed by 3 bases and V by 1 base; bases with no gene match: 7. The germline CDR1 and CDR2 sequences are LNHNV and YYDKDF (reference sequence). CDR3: CATSRGAWTGYTEAFF. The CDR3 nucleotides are TGTGCCACCAGCAGAGGTGCTTGGACAGGGTACACTGAAGCTTTCTTT.

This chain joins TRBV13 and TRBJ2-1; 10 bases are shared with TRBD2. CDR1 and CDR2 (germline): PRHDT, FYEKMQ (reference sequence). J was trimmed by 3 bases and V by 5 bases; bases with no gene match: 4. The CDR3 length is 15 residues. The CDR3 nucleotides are TGTGCCAGCAGCCCCGAGCGGGGGGGCTACAATGAGCAGTTCTTC. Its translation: CASSPERGGYNEQFF.

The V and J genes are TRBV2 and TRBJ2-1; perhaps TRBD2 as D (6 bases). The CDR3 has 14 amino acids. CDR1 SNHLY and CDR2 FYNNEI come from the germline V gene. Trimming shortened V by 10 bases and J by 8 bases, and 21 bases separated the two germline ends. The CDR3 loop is CATQRLEVPHEQFF. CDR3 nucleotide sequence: TGTGCCACCCAACGACTAGAGGTCCCTCATGAGCAGTTCTTC. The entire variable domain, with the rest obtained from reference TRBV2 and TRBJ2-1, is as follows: EPEVTQTPSHQVTQMGQEVILRCVPISNHLYFYWYRQILGQKVEFLVSFYNNEISEKSEIFDDQFSVERPDGSNFTLKIRSTKLEDSAMYFCATQRLEVPHEQFFGPGTRLTVL.

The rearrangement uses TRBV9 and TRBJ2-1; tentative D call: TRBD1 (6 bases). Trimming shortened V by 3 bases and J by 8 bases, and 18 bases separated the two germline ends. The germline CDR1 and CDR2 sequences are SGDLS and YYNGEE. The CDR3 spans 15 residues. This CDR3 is CASSADSGIGDEQFF. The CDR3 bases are TGTGCCAGCAGCGCGGACAGTGGAATTGGGGATGAGCAGTTCTTC.

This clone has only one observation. The CDR3 DNA is TGCGCCAGCAGTGAGTCGGGCAGGGTTGGTGAAGCTTTCTTT. Translated: CASSESGRVGEAFF. This sequence joins TRBV10-2 and TRBJ1-1, with D possibly being TRBD1 (5 bases). The CDR3 runs to 14 residues. The germline CDR1 and CDR2 sequences are WSHSY and SAAADI. Trimming removed 0 bases from V and 7 bases from J, with 12 bases in between.

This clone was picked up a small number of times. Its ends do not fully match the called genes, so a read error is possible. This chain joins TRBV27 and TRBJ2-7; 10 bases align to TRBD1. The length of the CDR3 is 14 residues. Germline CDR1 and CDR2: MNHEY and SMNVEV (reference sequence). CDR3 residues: CASSISGTGDEQYF. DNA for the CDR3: TGTGCCAGCAGTATATCCGGGACAGGGGACGAGCAGTACTTC.

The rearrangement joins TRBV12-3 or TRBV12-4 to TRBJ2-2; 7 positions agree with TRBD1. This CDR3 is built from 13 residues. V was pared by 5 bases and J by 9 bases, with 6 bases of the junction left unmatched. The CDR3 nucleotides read TGTGCCAGCAGTCCGACAGGGCTTAGGGAGCTGTTTTTT. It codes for CASSPTGLRELFF.